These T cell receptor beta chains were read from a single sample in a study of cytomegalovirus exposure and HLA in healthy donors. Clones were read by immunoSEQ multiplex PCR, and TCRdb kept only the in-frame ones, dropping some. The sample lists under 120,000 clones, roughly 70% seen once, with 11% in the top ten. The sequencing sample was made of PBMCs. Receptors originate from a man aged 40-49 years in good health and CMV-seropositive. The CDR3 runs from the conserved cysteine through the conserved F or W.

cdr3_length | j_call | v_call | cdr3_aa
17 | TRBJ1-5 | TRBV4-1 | CASSQLGGGEGNQPQHF
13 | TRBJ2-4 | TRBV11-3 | CASSFHGRDIQYF
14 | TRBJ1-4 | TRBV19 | CASRSGAANEKLFF
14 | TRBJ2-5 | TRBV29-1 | CSVGTGRAEETQYF
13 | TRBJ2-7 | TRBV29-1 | CSVVGQGVREQYF
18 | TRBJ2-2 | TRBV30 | CAWSVQYGLARNTGELFF
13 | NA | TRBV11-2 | CASSLEYPYEQYF
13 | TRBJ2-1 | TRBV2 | CASSTWAYNEQFF
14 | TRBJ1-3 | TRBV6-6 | CASRGGSSGNTIYF
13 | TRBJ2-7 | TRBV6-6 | CASSGLAAYEQYF
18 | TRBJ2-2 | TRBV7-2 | CASSLIGLAGSGTGELFF
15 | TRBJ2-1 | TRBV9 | CASSVSGGDGNEQFF
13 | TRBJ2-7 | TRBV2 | CASQRGREGEQYF
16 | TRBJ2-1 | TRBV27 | CASSLSPSGSYNEQFF
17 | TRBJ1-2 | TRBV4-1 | CASSQETGQINNYGYTF
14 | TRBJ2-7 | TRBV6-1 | CASRGYQDTYEQYF
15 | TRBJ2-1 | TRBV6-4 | CASSDSWTALNEQFF
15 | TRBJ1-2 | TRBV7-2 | CASSPLQGRVVGYTF
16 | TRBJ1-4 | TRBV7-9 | CASSLISGTGKEKLFF
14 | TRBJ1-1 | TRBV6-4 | CASSLGHEGTEAFF
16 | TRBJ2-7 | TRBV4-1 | CASSQSYPAGPYEQYF
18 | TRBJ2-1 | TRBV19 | CAGSAPLDLAGVAGEQFF
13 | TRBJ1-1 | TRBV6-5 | CASSYLRTGAAFF
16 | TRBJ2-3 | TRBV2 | CASRALDIPSTDTQYF
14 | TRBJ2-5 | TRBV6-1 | CASRGQGAGETQYF
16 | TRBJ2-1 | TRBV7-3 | CASSLTPSGDYNEQFF